The 2 T cell receptor beta chains presented below share a single source sample, sequenced in a study of T cells in Graves' hyperthyroidism and ophthalmopathy. It was RNA transcripts that yielded the amplified TCR beta CDR3 regions. TCR CDR3 regions were first amplified by RT-PCR with HTBI primers. TCRdb re-called the multiplex PCR reads with MiXCR, one entry per CDR3 protein. Found here are 450,000 to 650,000 distinct CDR3 sequences, 20% to 25% of them singletons; the top ten hold approximately 26%. Sequencing was carried out using blood. Receptor source: a man younger than 35 with Graves' hyperthyroidism.

At least ten counts were recorded for this clonotype. V is TRBV12-3 or TRBV12-4 and J is TRBJ1-1; 8 bases line up with TRBD1. The V and J ends lost 6 bases and 7 bases, in that order; junction bases with no gene match: 4. The CDR3 length is 12 residues. In nucleotides, the CDR3 is TGTGCCAGCAGCCCAGGGGGCGTTGAAGCTTTCTTT. It translates to CASSPGGVEAFF.

There are many counts of this clonotype. This chain connects TRBV15 to TRBJ1-1; no definite D call. V lost 0 bases, J lost 1 base, and 6 bases lay in between. CDR1 and CDR2 from the germline V gene are LNHNV and YYDKDF (reference sequence). CDR3 length: 14 amino acids. CDR3 sequence (DNA): TGTGCCACCAGCAGAGACCTGGAGAACACTGAAGCTTTCTTT. Amino acid sequence: CATSRDLENTEAFF.